This T cell receptor beta chain was found in a study of cytomegalovirus exposure and HLA in healthy donors. Every donor was a healthy person donating bone marrow. PCR involved 60 Vbeta and 13 Jbeta primers. Repertoires were generated with immunoSEQ multiplex PCR, while TCRdb's copy carries only in-frame clones and drops some. The data show approximately 120,000 clones, roughly 70% seen once. This clonotype was sampled from a man in his forties in good health and CMV-seropositive. The sequenced sample consisted of PBMCs.

The CDR3 region is CASSVGRLAGADTQYF. Written as DNA, the CDR3 is TGTGCCAGCAGCGTCGGCAGACTAGCCGGGGCAGATACGCAGTATTTT. The genes are TRBV9 and TRBJ2-3; 7 positions match TRBD2. The CDR3 is made up of 16 amino acids. Per the germline V gene, CDR1 is SGDLS and CDR2 is YYNGEE. V shed 2 bases and J 4 bases; nucleotides not matched to a gene: 10.